The 18 T cell receptor beta chains below were found in one sample sequenced in a study of cytomegalovirus exposure and HLA in healthy donors. Amplification used 60 Vbeta primers and 13 Jbeta primers. The method was immunoSEQ multiplex PCR; TCRdb's version includes in-frame clones alone and lacks a portion of them. The profile covers 90,000 to 110,000 clones, with roughly 80% appearing a single time and around 7.7% taken by the ten largest. Sequencing was performed on PBMCs. The origin of the receptors is a woman between 50 and 59 years old in good health and CMV-seropositive.

V and J are TRBV27 and TRBJ2-2; 10 bases are a match to TRBD1. J lost 4 bases, V lost 7 bases, and 6 bases had no gene match. CDR3 length equals 15 residues. Germline CDR1 and CDR2: MNHEY and SMNVEV (reference sequence). DNA of the CDR3: TGTGCCAGCACCGCGGACAGGGGGAGCACCGGGGAGCTGTTTTTT. Its protein is CASTADRGSTGELFF.

This clone was seen a handful of times. The genes are TRBV7-9 and TRBJ2-4; 11 nucleotides align to TRBD2. The germline V gene encodes CDR1 SEHNR and CDR2 FQNEAQ (reference sequence). The CDR3 covers 15 residues. J lost 7 bases, V lost 5 bases, and 7 bases had no gene match. CDR3 in DNA: TGTGCCAGCAGCCCCACTAGCGGGGGTGTGAACATTCAGTACTTC. Protein product: CASSPTSGGVNIQYF.

The chain couples TRBV7-2 to TRBJ2-1; D gene ambiguous. Per germline, CDR1 SGHTA and CDR2 FQGNSA. The CDR3 consists of 12 residues. Trimming shortened V by 5 bases and J by 7 bases, and 9 bases separated the two germline ends. This chain's CDR3 is CASSPFRNEQFF. The CDR3 DNA is TGTGCCAGCAGCCCCTTCAGGAATGAGCAGTTCTTC. Based on the CDR3 plus reference TRBV7-2 and TRBJ2-1, the full variable domain is GAGVSQSPSNKVTEKGKDVELRCDPISGHTALYWYRQSLGQGLEFLIYFQGNSAPDKSGLPSDRFSAERTGGSVSTLTIQRTQQEDSAVYLCASSPFRNEQFFGPGTRLTVL.

In its sample, this clone was seen a few times. V is TRBV18 and J is TRBJ2-1, with a tentative D call TRBD2 (6 bases). The CDR3 runs 14 residues. Germline CDR1 KGHSH, CDR2 LQKENI. V was clipped by 2 bases and J by 5 bases, with 10 bases between them. In DNA, the CDR3 is TGTGCCAGCTCACCATATAGCGGCGACAATGAGCAGTTCTTC. It translates to CASSPYSGDNEQFF.

This clone came up a few times. The rearrangement links TRBV6-5 to TRBJ1-2; 7 bases are a match to TRBD1. This CDR3 is 14 amino acids long. V dropped 5 bases and J dropped 1; count of bases not matched to a gene: 4. Germline CDR1 reads MNHEY; CDR2 reads SVGAGI. In nucleotides, the CDR3 is TGTGCCAGCAGTAAGGGACAGATTAACTATGGCTACACCTTC. Translating it yields CASSKGQINYGYTF.

The chain recombines TRBV27 with TRBJ2-7; 8 bases fit TRBD2. The CDR3 is made up of 14 amino acids. Unmatched junction bases numbered 6, after V lost 1 base and J lost 7 bases. Germline V gives CDR1 MNHEY, CDR2 SMNVEV (reference sequence). CDR3 protein: CASSLWGGGREQYF. The CDR3 DNA follows: TGTGCCAGCAGTTTATGGGGCGGGGGGAGGGAGCAGTACTTC.

The chain has TRBV2 and TRBJ1-2; 9 bases agree with TRBD1. Looked up from germline, CDR1 is SNHLY and CDR2 is FYNNEI. Germline trimming cut 5 bases from V and 6 bases from J; bases unmatched to any gene: 7. There are 14 residues in the CDR3. CDR3 in DNA: TGTGCCAGCAGTCAAGACAGGGGGGGAGATGGCTACACCTTC. Amino acid sequence: CASSQDRGGDGYTF.

The CDR3 DNA reads TGTGCCAGCAGCTCCGGGACAAGGCGGGATGAGCAGTTCTTC. Translated: CASSSGTRRDEQFF. The chain uses TRBV13 and TRBJ2-1; D is possibly TRBD1 (6 bases). V was cut by 4 bases and J by 8 bases, with 15 bases left in between. CDR1 and CDR2 (germline): PRHDT, FYEKMQ (reference sequence). The CDR3 sequence is 14 residues long.

The chain is built from TRBV7-9 and TRBJ2-4; 10 positions agree with TRBD1. The CDR3 loop spans 15 amino acids. CDR1 is SEHNR, CDR2 FQNEAQ, per germline (reference sequence). Germline trimming cut 5 bases from V and 1 base from J; bases unmatched to any gene: 2. The CDR3 sequence: CASSRTGGAKNIQYF. The CDR3 DNA follows: TGTGCCAGCAGCCGGACAGGGGGGGCCAAAAACATTCAGTACTTC.

The rearrangement joins TRBV5-4 to TRBJ2-2, with 7 bases lining up with TRBD2. The CDR3 extends over 14 amino acids. The ends lost 3 bases at V and 5 bases at J; junction bases unmatched: 4. From germline, CDR1 is SGHNT and CDR2 YYREEE (reference sequence). The DNA for the CDR3 is TGTGCCAGCAGCTCCGGGGGGATTACCGGGGAGCTGTTTTTT. Translated, it gives CASSSGGITGELFF. Drawing the rest from reference TRBV5-4 and TRBJ2-2, the complete variable domain is ETGVTQSPTHLIKTRGQQVTLRCSSQSGHNTVSWYQQALGQGPQFIFQYYREEENGRGNFPPRFSGLQFPNYSSELNVNALELDDSALYLCASSSGGITGELFFGEGSRLTVL.

This chain links TRBV10-3 with TRBJ2-3; a weak D match, TRBD2 (6 bases). Deletions cut 2 bases from V and 0 bases from J, with 9 bases between. The CDR3 is made up of 15 amino acids. Germline V lookup: CDR1 ENHRY, CDR2 SYGVKD. CDR3 nucleotides: TGTGCCATCAGTGAGGGCCTAGCGAGCACAGATACGCAGTATTTT. This gives the protein CAISEGLASTDTQYF.

The V and J genes are TRBV15 and TRBJ2-5; perhaps TRBD2 as D (6 bases). The CDR3 sequence is 15 residues long. The V end was cut by 0 bases, the J end by 1 base, with 9 bases between. CDR1 is LNHNV and CDR2 is YYDKDF in the germline V gene (reference sequence). Written as DNA, the CDR3 is TGTGCCACCAGCAGAGATCTGGGGGGCCAAGAGACCCAGTACTTC. Residues: CATSRDLGGQETQYF.

This chain joins TRBV2 and TRBJ2-2, with D perhaps TRBD1 (5 bases). V was shortened by 6 bases and J by 4 bases, with 12 bases between the two germline ends. Germline CDR1 SNHLY, CDR2 FYNNEI. The CDR3 spans 14 residues. The CDR3 DNA sequence: TGTGCCAGCAGCTGGCAGGGTAGCACCGGGGAGCTGTTTTTT. This sequence encodes CASSWQGSTGELFF.

Only one count was recorded for this clone. The chain joins TRBV6-1 to TRBJ2-7, with 13 bases identical to TRBD2. After removal of 6 bases from V and 6 bases from J, the junction contained 5 bases not matched to a gene. In germline, CDR1 is MNHNS, CDR2 SASEGT. This CDR3 is built from 14 residues. The CDR3 sequence: CASRLTSGGPEQYF. The CDR3 coding sequence is TGTGCCAGCAGGTTGACTAGCGGGGGGCCCGAGCAGTACTTC.

V and J are TRBV5-8 and TRBJ2-5; D gene ambiguous. Matching the DNA end better, TRBJ2-7 makes the J call doubtful. Germline CDR1 and CDR2: SGHTS and YDEGEE. The CDR3 has 13 residues. The CDR3 region is CASSFGSSYEQYF. CDR3 coding DNA: TGTGCCAGCAGCTTTGGTAGTTCCTACGAGCAGTACTTC.

The V and J genes are TRBV10-3 and TRBJ2-3; TRBD1 aligns across 9 bases. CDR3 length equals 15 residues. The germline gives CDR1 ENHRY, CDR2 SYGVKD. Trimming removed 3 bases from V and 2 bases from J; junction bases left unmatched: 3. The CDR3: CAISDRDRATDTQYF. In DNA, the CDR3 is TGTGCCATCAGTGACCGGGACAGGGCCACAGATACGCAGTATTTT.

J is TRBJ1-4 and V is TRBV7-9; 7 positions agree with TRBD1. The junction had 12 bases not matched to a gene; V was cut back by 2 bases and J by 0 bases. Germline lookup yields CDR1 SEHNR and CDR2 FQNEAQ (reference sequence). There are 19 residues in the CDR3. This chain's CDR3 is CASSLSDWTGGATNEKLFF. CDR3 coding DNA: TGTGCCAGCAGCTTATCAGACTGGACAGGCGGTGCAACTAATGAAAAACTGTTTTTT. The variable domain in full, completed from reference TRBV7-9 and TRBJ1-4, reads DTGVSQNPRHKITKRGQNVTFRCDPISEHNRLYWYRQTLGQGPEFLTYFQNEAQLEKSRLLSDRFSAERPKGSFSTLEIQRTEQGDSAMYLCASSLSDWTGGATNEKLFFGSGTQLSVL.

The CDR3 nucleotides read TGTGCCAGCAGCAAAATCCCAGCCAGGGGTCCCCAGCATTTT. Translated, it gives CASSKIPARGPQHF. The J gene is TRBJ1-5, the V gene TRBV21-1; TRBD1, the table's D call, was not compared with the DNA. TRBV21-1 is labeled a pseudogene. The CDR3 is made up of 14 amino acids.